One sample yielded the 6 T cell receptor beta chains listed below, sequenced in a study of T cell responses to AZD1222 COVID-19 vaccine. TCRdb keeps only in-frame clones here, not all; method: immunoSEQ multiplex PCR. The table shows 85,000 or so clones, with 80% to 95% occurring only once. The sequenced sample was peripheral blood, obtained 28 days after the second AZD1222 dose. All receptors derive from an adult who received the AZD1222 COVID-19 vaccine.

The CDR3 DNA sequence: TGTGCCAGCTCACCCCGACAGGACGATTCACCCCTCCACTTT. Protein: CASSPRQDDSPLHF. The V and J genes are TRBV18 and TRBJ1-6; weak D call: TRBD1 (6 bases). The germline gives CDR1 KGHSH, CDR2 LQKENI. Trimming took 3 bases from V and 8 from J, leaving 11 bases between them. This CDR3 spans 14 amino acids.

This clone occurred once. The gene calls are TRBV6-5 and TRBJ1-6, with D uncertain. This CDR3 has 14 residues. Germline V gene data show CDR1 as MNHEY and CDR2 as SVGAGI. V lost 6 bases to trimming and J lost 13 bases, with 19 bases between them. The CDR3 spells CASRENRAPGPLHF. The CDR3 DNA follows: TGTGCCAGCAGGGAGAACCGGGCCCCGGGCCCCCTCCACTTT.

The V gene is TRBV5-1, the J gene TRBJ2-2; D is undetermined. The V gene lost 4 bases and the J gene lost 0 bases, with 13 bases spanning the gap. Germline assignment: CDR1 SGHRS and CDR2 YFSETQ. There are 16 residues in the CDR3. The DNA of the CDR3 is TGCGCCAGCAGCCAGGATACCCCGGCGAACACCGGGGAGCTGTTTTTT. Translation gives CASSQDTPANTGELFF.

V gene TRBV6-1 combines with J gene TRBJ2-1, with TRBD2 identical over 12 bases. The CDR3 covers 16 residues. The germline CDR1 and CDR2 sequences are MNHNS and SASEGT. V shed 3 bases and J 9 bases; nucleotides not matched to a gene: 9. The CDR3 loop reads CASSDPSGRGRGEQFF. The CDR3 DNA follows: TGTGCCAGCAGTGACCCTAGCGGGAGGGGGCGCGGTGAGCAGTTCTTC.

V gene TRBV18 combines with J gene TRBJ1-2; 7 bases fit TRBD1. The CDR3 extends over 16 amino acids. Trimming at V came to 3 bases and at J to 0 bases, leaving 7 bases not matched to a gene. Germline V gives CDR1 KGHSH, CDR2 LQKENI. The CDR3 here is CASSPTRQGTNYGYTF. CDR3 sequence (DNA): TGTGCCAGCTCACCGACGCGACAGGGTACTAACTATGGCTACACCTTC.

V and J are TRBV10-3 and TRBJ2-3; a possible D gene is TRBD2 (6 bases). Trimming removed 3 bases at V and 4 bases at J, with 8 bases between. CDR1 is ENHRY and CDR2 is SYGVKD in the germline V gene. The CDR3 extends over 13 amino acids. The CDR3 DNA sequence: TGTGCCATCAGTGATGCTAGCGCAGATACGCAGTATTTT. This codes for CAISDASADTQYF.